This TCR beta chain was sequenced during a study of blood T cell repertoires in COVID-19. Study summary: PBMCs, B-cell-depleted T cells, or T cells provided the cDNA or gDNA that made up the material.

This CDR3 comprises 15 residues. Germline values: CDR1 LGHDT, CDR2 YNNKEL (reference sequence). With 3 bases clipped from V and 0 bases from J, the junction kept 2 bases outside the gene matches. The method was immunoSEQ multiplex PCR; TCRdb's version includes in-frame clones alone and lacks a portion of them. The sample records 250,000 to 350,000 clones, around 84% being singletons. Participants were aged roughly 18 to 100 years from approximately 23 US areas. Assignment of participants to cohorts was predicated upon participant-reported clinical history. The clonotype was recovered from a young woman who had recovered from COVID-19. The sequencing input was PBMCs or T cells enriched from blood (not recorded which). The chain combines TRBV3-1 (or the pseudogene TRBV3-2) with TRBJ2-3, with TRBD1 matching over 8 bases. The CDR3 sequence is CASSHDRGSTDTQYF. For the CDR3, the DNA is TGTGCCAGCAGCCACGACAGGGGCAGCACAGATACGCAGTATTTT.